The present entry profiles one T cell receptor beta chain with its context. Antigen unknown. Germline CDR1 is MGHRA and CDR2 is YSYEKL. The CDR3 spans 14 residues. The data originate from a study of monozygotic twins with inflammatory bowel disease. One entry per CDR3 protein, without DNA, is what TCRdb gives after re-calling the 5' RACE reads. Here the sample table reports about 160,000 distinct CDR3 sequences. Study results and caveats: IBD patients shared fewer clonotypes with others than healthy twins, especially with disease activity. TCRbeta inverse Simpson diversity was decreased in IBD patients versus healthy co-twins.

The V gene is TRBV4-1, the J gene TRBJ2-7; the D call from TCRdb, TRBD1, cannot be confirmed without DNA. This sequence originates from a human donor with ulcerative colitis or Crohn's disease, or a healthy co-twin of an affected twin (not recorded which). What was sequenced was blood. CDR3 sequence: CASSPGTISYEQYF.